The 8 T cell receptor beta chains presented below share a single source sample, sequenced in a study of identical twins. TCRdb redid the calling of the 5' RACE reads with MiXCR, one entry per CDR3 protein. The sample holds 700,000 or so distinct CDR3 sequences; over 8.5% are singletons and the top ten take about 0.98%. These data also formed part of another study, on yellow fever vaccine responses in identical twins.

The sample comprised PBMCs. Receptors originate from a woman aged 18-29 years in good health.

This clonotype was observed at least ten times. V and J are TRBV3-1 and TRBJ2-7, with 10 bases identical to TRBD2. The CDR3 sequence is 17 residues long. Per the germline V gene, CDR1 is LGHDT and CDR2 is YNNKEL (reference sequence). The junction had 7 bases not matched to a gene; V was cut back by 0 bases and J by 2 bases. CDR3 protein: CASSQEVRLAGAYEQYF. Written as DNA, the CDR3 is TGTGCCAGCAGCCAAGAAGTTAGGCTAGCGGGAGCCTACGAGCAGTACTTC.

The sample holds a few counts of this clonotype. The chain joins TRBV3-1 to TRBJ2-1; D ambiguous. The CDR3 length is 12 residues. V gave up 4 bases and J gave up 5 bases, with 6 bases separating them. Germline CDR1 reads LGHDT; CDR2 reads YNNKEL (reference sequence). CDR3 sequence: CASSRVDNEQFF. DNA of the CDR3: TGTGCCAGCAGCCGGGTCGACAATGAGCAGTTCTTC.

This sequence joins TRBV6-5 and TRBJ2-7; the match to TRBD1 covers 9 bases. The CDR3 has 15 amino acids. The germline V gene encodes CDR1 MNHEY and CDR2 SVGAGI. V shed 4 bases, J shed 2 bases, and the junction held 6 bases outside the gene matches. The CDR3 reads CASSLTGGDTYEQYF. The CDR3 nucleotides are TGTGCCAGCAGTTTGACAGGGGGAGACACCTACGAGCAGTACTTC.

V gene TRBV15 combines with J gene TRBJ2-3, with D maybe TRBD1 (6 bases). Trimming cost V 2 bases and J 2 bases, with 11 bases left between them. Germline values: CDR1 LNHNV, CDR2 YYDKDF (reference sequence). This CDR3 is built from 15 residues. The CDR3: CATSRRQELTDTQYF. The DNA of the CDR3 is TGTGCCACCAGCAGACGACAGGAACTCACAGATACGCAGTATTTT.

This clonotype came up a few times. The rearrangement joins TRBV7-3 to TRBJ1-2; 10 nucleotides match TRBD1. The V gene end was trimmed by 0 bases and the J gene end by 5 bases; junction bases not matched to a gene: 9. Germline values: CDR1 SGHTA, CDR2 FQGTGA. The CDR3 is made up of 17 amino acids. Here the CDR3 reads CASSLTGTTGQGYGYTF. Written as DNA, the CDR3 is TGTGCCAGCAGCTTAACAGGGACTACGGGACAGGGGTATGGCTACACCTTC.

This clonotype was observed a handful of times. This chain connects TRBV12-3 or TRBV12-4 to TRBJ2-5, with 8 bases lining up with TRBD2. This CDR3 is 15 amino acids long. The trim removed 5 bases at V and 5 bases at J, leaving 10 bases unmatched. The chain's CDR3 is CASSPGGEGSETQYF. CDR3 bases: TGTGCCAGCAGTCCCGGGGGGGAGGGTTCGGAGACCCAGTACTTC.

The chain recombines TRBV24-1 with TRBJ2-1, with a possible D match to TRBD1 (6 bases). Germline assignment: CDR1 KGHDR and CDR2 SFDVKD. CDR3 length equals 16 residues. Trimming shortened V by 3 bases and J by 4 bases, and 15 bases separated the two germline ends. CDR3 in amino acids: CATSDPPGQGYNEQFF. CDR3 DNA sequence: TGTGCCACCAGTGATCCCCCGGGACAAGGGTACAATGAGCAGTTCTTC.

This clonotype was detected ten times or more. V and J are TRBV28 and TRBJ2-1, with 8 nucleotides matching TRBD1. The J segment lost 7 bases and the V segment lost 5 bases, leaving 7 bases of the junction unmatched. Germline V gene data show CDR1 as MDHEN and CDR2 as SYDVKM. This CDR3 contains 14 residues. The CDR3 spells CASSLDRVVNEQFF. DNA for the CDR3: TGTGCCAGCAGTCTGGACAGGGTTGTAAATGAGCAGTTCTTC.